This T cell receptor beta chain derives from a study of T cell changes during pregnancy in multiple sclerosis. Sequencing was performed with immunoSEQ multiplex PCR; in TCRdb, only in-frame clones are kept and a portion is missing. This sample yields 85,000 to 100,000 clones, of which 93% are seen a single time; more than 0.75% belongs to the top ten. This material consisted of peripheral blood, taken after pregnancy. The clonotype was recovered from a female donor with multiple sclerosis, enrolled in a pregnancy study.

CDR3 protein: CASSLGTGGHTDTQYF. The CDR3 DNA sequence: TGTGCCAGCAGCTTGGGGACAGGGGGTCACACAGATACGCAGTATTTT. J is TRBJ2-3 and V is TRBV5-8; 10 bases agree with TRBD1. With V trimmed by 0 bases and J by 2 bases, 3 bases remained unmatched. The germline gives CDR1 SGHTS, CDR2 YDEGEE. The CDR3 is made up of 16 amino acids.